These 5 T cell receptor beta chains originate from one sample sequenced in a study of control samples from healthy donors and cancer patients. TCRdb keeps only in-frame clones here, not all; method: immunoSEQ multiplex PCR. Of about 64,000 clones in the sample, 92% were seen once. The sequenced sample was PBMCs. These receptors were obtained from a man aged 40-49 years with colorectal cancer.

The CDR3 reads CASTPQQAIDEQFF. The CDR3, as DNA: TGTGCCAGCACTCCTCAGCAGGCGATCGATGAGCAGTTCTTC. V usage is TRBV3-1 (or the pseudogene TRBV3-2) and J usage is TRBJ2-1; D ambiguous. Germline CDR1 is LGHDT and CDR2 is YNNKEL (reference sequence). The CDR3 runs to 14 residues. Deletions cut 7 bases from V and 8 bases from J, with 18 bases between.

V gene TRBV9 combines with J gene TRBJ2-5, with D perhaps TRBD1 (5 bases). CDR1 is SGDLS, CDR2 YYNGEE, per germline. V was trimmed by 3 bases and J by 5 bases, leaving 11 bases between them. The CDR3 runs to 13 residues. As DNA, the CDR3 is TGTGCCAGCAGCGCGACAGCAGGGGAGACCCAGTACTTC. Protein: CASSATAGETQYF.

This clone occurred once. The chain recombines TRBV5-4 with TRBJ2-1, with 12 bases that match TRBD2. CDR1 and CDR2 (germline): SGHNT, YYREEE (reference sequence). The CDR3 covers 15 residues. Germline trimming cut 4 bases from V and 4 bases from J; bases unmatched to any gene: 3. CDR3 in DNA: TGTGCCAGCAGCCTCGGGACTAGCGGGTACAATGAGCAGTTCTTC. Protein: CASSLGTSGYNEQFF.

CDR3 coding DNA: TGTGCCAGCACGTTTACAGGGGCTAACTATGGCTACACCTTC. Amino acid sequence: CASTFTGANYGYTF. The V call is TRBV9, the J call TRBJ1-2; 7 bases are a match to TRBD1. V was clipped by 6 bases and J by 0 bases; unmatched bases: 5. The CDR3 runs 14 residues. Germline V gene sequence: CDR1 SGDLS, CDR2 YYNGEE.

The chain joins TRBV5-1 to TRBJ1-1, with D possibly matching TRBD1 (5 bases). From germline, CDR1 is SGHRS and CDR2 YFSETQ. V was pared by 6 bases and J by 4 bases, with 16 bases between. This CDR3 is built from 14 residues. The CDR3 DNA reads TGCGCCAGCACCCCCAGGGAAGGGACCACTGAAGCTTTCTTT. Translation: CASTPREGTTEAFF. The entire variable domain, with the rest obtained from reference TRBV5-1 and TRBJ1-1, is as follows: KAGVTQTPRYLIKTRGQQVTLSCSPISGHRSVSWYQQTPGQGLQFLFEYFSETQRNKGNFPGRFSGRQFSNSRSEMNVSTLELGDSALYLCASTPREGTTEAFFGQGTRLTVV.